The 2 T cell receptor beta chains presented below share a single source sample, sequenced in a study of beta chain features in type 1 diabetes. Notes on the study in general: People with Type 1 diabetes carried modestly yet significantly shorter TCRB CDR3s in all four CD4+ subsets.

The sequenced template was cDNA made from the entire isolated RNA. TCRdb's table, derived via immunoSEQ multiplex PCR, lists solely in-frame clones and lacks some. This table holds hundreds of thousands of clones, over 11% found once. The antigens these receptors bind are not known. The sample comprised naive CD4+ T cells from blood. Every receptor here comes from a man between 18 and 35 years old with type 1 diabetes.

V is TRBV6-5 and J is TRBJ2-1; D not certain. Germline V CDR1 and CDR2: MNHEY, SVGAGI. This CDR3 is built from 12 residues. Trimming cost V 2 bases and J 15 bases, with 14 bases left between them. CDR3 residues: CASSYDARLWFF. CDR3 DNA: TGTGCCAGCAGTTACGACGCGCGATTGTGGTTCTTC.

This clone was observed a handful of times. The V and J genes are TRBV6-5 and TRBJ2-7; D remains ambiguous. Looked up from germline, CDR1 is MNHEY and CDR2 is SVGAGI. The CDR3 spans 16 residues. Trimming shortened V by 0 bases and J by 0 bases, and 12 bases separated the two germline ends. DNA for the CDR3: TGTGCCAGCAGTTACTCCGACTCGAGCGCCTCCTACGAGCAGTACTTC. This codes for CASSYSDSSASYEQYF.